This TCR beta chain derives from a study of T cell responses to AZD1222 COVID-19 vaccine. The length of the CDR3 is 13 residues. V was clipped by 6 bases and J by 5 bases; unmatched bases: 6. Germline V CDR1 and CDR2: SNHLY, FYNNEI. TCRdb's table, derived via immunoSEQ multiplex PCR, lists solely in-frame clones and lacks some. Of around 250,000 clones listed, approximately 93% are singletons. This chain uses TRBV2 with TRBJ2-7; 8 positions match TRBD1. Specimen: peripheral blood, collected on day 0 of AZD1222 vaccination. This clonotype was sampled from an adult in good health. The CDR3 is CASRRQGSHEQYF. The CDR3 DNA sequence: TGTGCCAGCAGACGACAGGGGTCCCACGAGCAGTACTTC.